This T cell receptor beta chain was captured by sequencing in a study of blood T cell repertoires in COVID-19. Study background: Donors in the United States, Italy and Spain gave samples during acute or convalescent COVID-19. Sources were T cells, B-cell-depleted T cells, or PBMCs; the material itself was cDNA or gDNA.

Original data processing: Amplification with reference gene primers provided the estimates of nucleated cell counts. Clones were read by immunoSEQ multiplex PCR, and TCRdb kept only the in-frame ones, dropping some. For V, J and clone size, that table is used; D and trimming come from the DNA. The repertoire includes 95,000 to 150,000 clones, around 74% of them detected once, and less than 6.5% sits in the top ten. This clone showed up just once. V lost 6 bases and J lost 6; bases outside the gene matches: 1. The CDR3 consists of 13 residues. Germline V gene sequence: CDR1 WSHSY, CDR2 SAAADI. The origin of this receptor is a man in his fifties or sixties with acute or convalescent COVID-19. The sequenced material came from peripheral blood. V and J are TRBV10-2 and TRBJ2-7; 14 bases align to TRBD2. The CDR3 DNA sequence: TGCGCCAGCAGCGGACTAGCGGGAGGCGAGCAGTACTTC. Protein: CASSGLAGGEQYF.